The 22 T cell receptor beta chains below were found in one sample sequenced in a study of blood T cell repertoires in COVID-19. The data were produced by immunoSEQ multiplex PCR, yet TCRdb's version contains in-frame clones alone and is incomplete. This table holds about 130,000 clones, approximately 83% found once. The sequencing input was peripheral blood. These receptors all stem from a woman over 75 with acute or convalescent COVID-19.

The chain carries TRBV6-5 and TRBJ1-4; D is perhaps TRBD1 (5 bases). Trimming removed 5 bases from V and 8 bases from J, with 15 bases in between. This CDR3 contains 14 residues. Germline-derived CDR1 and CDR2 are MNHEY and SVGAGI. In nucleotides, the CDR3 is TGTGCCAGCAGTCCCCGCCAGGGAGGGGAAAAACTGTTTTTT. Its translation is CASSPRQGGEKLFF.

Here the CDR3 reads CASSQGGRYNEQFF. CDR3 in DNA: TGCGCCAGCAGCCAAGGGGGCAGGTACAATGAGCAGTTCTTC. This sequence joins TRBV4-1 and TRBJ2-1; weak D call: TRBD1 (5 bases). This CDR3 contains 14 residues. Germline CDR1 is MGHRA and CDR2 is YSYEKL. V dropped 1 base and J dropped 4 bases, with 8 bases sitting between them.

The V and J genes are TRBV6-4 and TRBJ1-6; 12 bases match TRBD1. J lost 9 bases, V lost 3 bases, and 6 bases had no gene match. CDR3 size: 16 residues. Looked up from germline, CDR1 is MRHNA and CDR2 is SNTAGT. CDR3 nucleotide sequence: TGTGCCAGCAGTGAAGGGACAGGGGGCGTAGGTTCACCCCTCCACTTT. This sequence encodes CASSEGTGGVGSPLHF.

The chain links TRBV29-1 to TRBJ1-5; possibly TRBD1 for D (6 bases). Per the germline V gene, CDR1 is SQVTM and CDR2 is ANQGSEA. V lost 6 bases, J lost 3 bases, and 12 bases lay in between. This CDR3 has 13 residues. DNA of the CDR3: TGCAGCGTACAGACAGGACTCAATCAGCCCCAGCATTTT. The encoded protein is CSVQTGLNQPQHF.

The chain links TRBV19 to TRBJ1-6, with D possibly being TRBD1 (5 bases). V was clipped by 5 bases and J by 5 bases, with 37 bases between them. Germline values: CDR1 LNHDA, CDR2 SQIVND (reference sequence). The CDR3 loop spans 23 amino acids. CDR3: CASSSGRGGDLLMLGPNNSPLHF. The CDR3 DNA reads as TGTGCCAGTAGTTCTGGGCGCGGCGGGGACTTACTGATGCTCGGTCCTAATAATTCACCCCTCCACTTT.

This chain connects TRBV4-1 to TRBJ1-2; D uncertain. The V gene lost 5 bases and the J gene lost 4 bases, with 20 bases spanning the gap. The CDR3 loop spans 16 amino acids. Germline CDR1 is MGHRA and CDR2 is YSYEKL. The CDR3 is CASSYSLTQASYGYTF. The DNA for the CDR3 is TGCGCCAGCAGCTACTCTCTAACTCAGGCGTCCTATGGCTACACCTTC.

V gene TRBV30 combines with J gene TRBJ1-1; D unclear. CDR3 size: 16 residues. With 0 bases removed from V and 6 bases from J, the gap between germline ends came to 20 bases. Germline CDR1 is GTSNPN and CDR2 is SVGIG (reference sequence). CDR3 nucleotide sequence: TGTGCCTGGAGTGTAAAGCGGTCGGGTGCTTTGTCTGAAGCTTTCTTT. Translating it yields CAWSVKRSGALSEAFF.

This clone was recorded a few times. This CDR3 reads CASSPGGYTGELFF. The CDR3 DNA reads as TGTGCCAGCAGCCCTGGGGGGTACACCGGGGAGCTGTTTTTT. J is TRBJ2-2 and V is TRBV7-9, with TRBD2 as a possible D gene (6 bases). Deletions cut 5 bases from V and 3 bases from J, with 10 bases between. The CDR3 has 14 amino acids. Germline CDR1 SEHNR, CDR2 FQNEAQ (reference sequence). The complete variable domain, with remaining parts taken from reference TRBV7-9 and TRBJ2-2, reads DTGVSQNPRHKITKRGQNVTFRCDPISEHNRLYWYRQTLGQGPEFLTYFQNEAQLEKSRLLSDRFSAERPKGSFSTLEIQRTEQGDSAMYLCASSPGGYTGELFFGEGSRLTVL.

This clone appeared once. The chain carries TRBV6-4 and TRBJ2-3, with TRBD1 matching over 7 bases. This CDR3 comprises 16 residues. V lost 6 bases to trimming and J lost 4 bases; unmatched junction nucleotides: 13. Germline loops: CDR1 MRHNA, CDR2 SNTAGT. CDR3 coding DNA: TGTGCCAGCAGCAGGACAGGAACAAGAGGGCCAGATACGCAGTATTTT. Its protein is CASSRTGTRGPDTQYF.

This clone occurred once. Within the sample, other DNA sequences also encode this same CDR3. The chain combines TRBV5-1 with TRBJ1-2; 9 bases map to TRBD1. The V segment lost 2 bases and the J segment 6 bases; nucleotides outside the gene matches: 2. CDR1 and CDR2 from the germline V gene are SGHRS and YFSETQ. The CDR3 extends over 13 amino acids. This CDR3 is CASSLQGADGYTF. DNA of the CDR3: TGCGCCAGCAGCTTACAGGGGGCAGATGGCTACACCTTC.

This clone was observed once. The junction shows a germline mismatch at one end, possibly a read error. DNA for the CDR3: TGTGCCAGCAGCCGGGACCGGGGGGGGCCCCACTTC. Its protein is CASSRDRGGPHF. The gene calls are TRBV14 and TRBJ2-7; 8 bases match TRBD2. The germline gives CDR1 SGHDN, CDR2 FVKESK. The CDR3 covers 12 residues.

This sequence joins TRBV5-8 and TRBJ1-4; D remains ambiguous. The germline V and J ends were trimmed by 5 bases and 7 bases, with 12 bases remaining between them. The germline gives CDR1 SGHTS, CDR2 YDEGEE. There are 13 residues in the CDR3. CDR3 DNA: TGTGCCAGCAGTATGACGGGTGCTGAAAAACTGTTTTTT. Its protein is CASSMTGAEKLFF.

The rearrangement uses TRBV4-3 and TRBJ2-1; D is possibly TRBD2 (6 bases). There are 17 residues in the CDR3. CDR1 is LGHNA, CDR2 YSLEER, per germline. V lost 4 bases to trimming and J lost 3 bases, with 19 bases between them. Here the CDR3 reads CASSLGRPGVVYNEQFF. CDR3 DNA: TGCGCCAGCAGCCTTGGTCGCCCGGGGGTTGTCTACAATGAGCAGTTCTTC.

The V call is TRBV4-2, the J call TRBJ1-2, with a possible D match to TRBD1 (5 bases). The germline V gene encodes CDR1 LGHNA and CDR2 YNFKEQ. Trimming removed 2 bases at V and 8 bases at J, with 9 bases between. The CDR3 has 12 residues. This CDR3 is CASSQRHRGYTF. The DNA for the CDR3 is TGTGCCAGCAGCCAACGACACAGGGGCTACACCTTC.

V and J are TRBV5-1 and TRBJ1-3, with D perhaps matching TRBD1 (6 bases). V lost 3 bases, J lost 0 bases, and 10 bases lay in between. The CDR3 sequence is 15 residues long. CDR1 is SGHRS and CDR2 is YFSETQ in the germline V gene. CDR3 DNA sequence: TGCGCCAGCAGCTCGACAGGTGACTCTGGAAACACCATATATTTT. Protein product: CASSSTGDSGNTIYF.

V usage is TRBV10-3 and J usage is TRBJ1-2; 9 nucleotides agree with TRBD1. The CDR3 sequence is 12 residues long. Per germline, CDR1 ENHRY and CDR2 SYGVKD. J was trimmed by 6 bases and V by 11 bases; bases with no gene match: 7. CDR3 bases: TGTGCCGCGGACAGGGGAGTGCATGGCTACACCTTC. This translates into CAADRGVHGYTF.

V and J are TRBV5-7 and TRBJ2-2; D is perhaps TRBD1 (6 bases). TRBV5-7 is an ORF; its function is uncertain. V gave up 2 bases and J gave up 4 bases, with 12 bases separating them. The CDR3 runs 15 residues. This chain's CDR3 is CASSLYRAPTGELFF. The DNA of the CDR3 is TGTGCCAGCAGCTTATACAGGGCACCCACCGGGGAGCTGTTTTTT.

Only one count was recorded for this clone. The chain's CDR3 is CASSGVTGQGEGYTF. The CDR3 DNA reads as TGCGCCAGCAGCGGAGTAACGGGACAGGGCGAGGGCTACACCTTC. This sequence joins TRBV5-1 and TRBJ1-2; 9 bases line up with TRBD1. This CDR3 is 15 amino acids long. V lost 4 bases and J lost 8; bases outside the gene matches: 12. Germline CDR1 is SGHRS and CDR2 is YFSETQ. The full variable domain, with the rest looked up from reference TRBV5-1 and TRBJ1-2, is KAGVTQTPRYLIKTRGQQVTLSCSPISGHRSVSWYQQTPGQGLQFLFEYFSETQRNKGNFPGRFSGRQFSNSRSEMNVSTLELGDSALYLCASSGVTGQGEGYTFGSGTRLTVV.

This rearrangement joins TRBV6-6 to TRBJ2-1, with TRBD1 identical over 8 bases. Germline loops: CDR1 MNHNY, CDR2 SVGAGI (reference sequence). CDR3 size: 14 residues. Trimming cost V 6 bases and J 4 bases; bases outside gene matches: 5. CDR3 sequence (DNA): TGTGCCAGCAGATCCGGGACAGGTTACAATGAGCAGTTCTTC. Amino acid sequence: CASRSGTGYNEQFF.

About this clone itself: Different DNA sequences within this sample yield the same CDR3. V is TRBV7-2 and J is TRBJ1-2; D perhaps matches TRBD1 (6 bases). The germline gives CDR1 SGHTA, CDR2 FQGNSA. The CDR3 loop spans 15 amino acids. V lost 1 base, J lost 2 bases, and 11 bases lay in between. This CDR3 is CASSLVQGENYGYTF. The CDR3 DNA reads TGTGCCAGCAGCTTAGTACAGGGCGAAAACTATGGCTACACCTTC.

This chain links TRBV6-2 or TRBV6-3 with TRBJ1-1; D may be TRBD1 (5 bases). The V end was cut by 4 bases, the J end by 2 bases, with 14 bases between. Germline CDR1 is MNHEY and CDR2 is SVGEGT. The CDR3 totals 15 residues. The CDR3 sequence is CASSLRQTPNTEAFF. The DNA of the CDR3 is TGTGCCAGCAGTTTAAGACAGACGCCCAACACTGAAGCTTTCTTT.

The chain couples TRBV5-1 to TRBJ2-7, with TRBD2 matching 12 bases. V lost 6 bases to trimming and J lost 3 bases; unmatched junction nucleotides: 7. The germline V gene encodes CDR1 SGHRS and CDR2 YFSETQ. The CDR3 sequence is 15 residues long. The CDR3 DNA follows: TGCGCCAGCAACAGAGGACTAGCGGGGTACTACGAGCAGTACTTC. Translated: CASNRGLAGYYEQYF.